This T cell receptor beta chain is from a study of shared clonotypes between healthy human individuals. At the level of the study: The donor pool was made up of a couple of women and a few men aged 18 to 49. Study-wide results and limits: Clonotypes that were shared across a handful of donors made up around 4.6% of naive CD4 clonotypes.

About this clone itself: What it binds is not known.

The CDR3 is 12 amino acids. Germline V gene sequence: CDR1 SGHDN, CDR2 FVKESK. Trimming removed 4 bases from V and 0 bases from J, with 2 bases in between. Using immunoSEQ multiplex PCR, the repertoire was profiled, and TCRdb retains in-frame clones only, with some absent. Among about 380,000 clones, 96% were seen once, and the ten largest hold around 0.29%. The gene calls are TRBV14 and TRBJ2-3; D unresolved. The sample was memory CD8+ T cells sorted from blood. Documented subset: CD45RO+ cells pooled with CCR7-negative TemRA cells. This TCR was sampled from a young man in good health. CDR3 coding DNA: TGTGCCAGCAGCCTAAGCACAGATACGCAGTATTTT. Residues: CASSLSTDTQYF.